These 17 T cell receptor beta chains were sequenced from one sample in a study of T cells in Graves' hyperthyroidism and ophthalmopathy. From RNA transcripts, TCR beta CDR3 regions were amplified. The HTBI primer set drove a first-round RT-PCR of the TCR CDR3. TCRdb analysed the multiplex PCR reads with MiXCR anew, one entry per CDR3 protein. This sample has hundreds of thousands of distinct CDR3 sequences; approximately 15% occur once, and the top ten carry 13%. Sequences were obtained from blood. All receptors come from a man between 18 and 29 years old with Graves' ophthalmopathy.

The chain joins TRBV19 to TRBJ2-5, with D possibly matching TRBD2 (5 bases). Trimming stripped 3 bases from V and 7 bases from J, with 12 bases between. The germline V gene has CDR1 LNHDA and CDR2 SQIVND (reference sequence). This CDR3 spans 13 amino acids. The CDR3 nucleotides are TGTGCCAGTAGTATTCGGCTAGGAGGGACCCAGTACTTC. This sequence encodes CASSIRLGGTQYF.

This clonotype was seen repeatedly, ten times or more. V usage is TRBV7-8 and J usage is TRBJ2-7; D gene ambiguous. Trimming shortened V by 4 bases and J by 2 bases, and 12 bases separated the two germline ends. The CDR3 totals 14 residues. Germline CDR1 reads SGHVS; CDR2 reads FQNEAQ. The CDR3 nucleotides read TGTGCCAGCAGCTCCAGTGAGGCGGCCTACGAGCAGTACTTC. This sequence encodes CASSSSEAAYEQYF.

The CDR3: CSVEDMAGGGAVNTEAFF. DNA for the CDR3: TGCAGCGTTGAAGATATGGCGGGGGGGGGGGCCGTGAACACTGAAGCTTTCTTT. The chain is built from TRBV29-1 and TRBJ1-1; D perhaps matches TRBD1 (6 bases). This CDR3 is built from 18 residues. Germline values: CDR1 SQVTM, CDR2 ANQGSEA. The V gene lost 0 bases and the J gene lost 0 bases, with 20 bases spanning the gap.

This clonotype was detected ten times or more. V and J are TRBV11-3 and TRBJ2-1; 7 bases are shared with TRBD1. The V segment lost 5 bases and the J segment 5 bases; nucleotides outside the gene matches: 6. Germline assignment: CDR1 SGHNT and CDR2 YENEEA. The CDR3 extends over 14 amino acids. This CDR3 is CASSPWDRDNEQFF. The CDR3 region has the DNA TGTGCCAGCAGCCCATGGGACAGAGACAATGAGCAGTTCTTC.

Many counts were recorded for this clonotype. The chain recombines TRBV5-1 with TRBJ2-1, with D maybe TRBD2 (6 bases). Looked up from germline, CDR1 is SGHRS and CDR2 is YFSETQ. This CDR3 region has 16 residues. Trimming took 1 base from V and 0 from J, leaving 11 bases between them. CDR3 in amino acids: CASSLRDFGSYNEQFF. CDR3 DNA sequence: TGCGCCAGCAGCTTGAGGGACTTTGGCTCCTACAATGAGCAGTTCTTC. The full variable domain, rest sourced from reference TRBV5-1 and TRBJ2-1, is KAGVTQTPRYLIKTRGQQVTLSCSPISGHRSVSWYQQTPGQGLQFLFEYFSETQRNKGNFPGRFSGRQFSNSRSEMNVSTLELGDSALYLCASSLRDFGSYNEQFFGPGTRLTVL.

This clonotype has at least ten counts. V and J are TRBV6-1 and TRBJ2-3, with 8 bases fitting TRBD2. V lost 4 bases and J lost 4; bases outside the gene matches: 4. CDR3 length equals 14 residues. From germline, CDR1 is MNHNS and CDR2 SASEGT. The CDR3 DNA follows: TGTGCCAGCAGTGCGGGGGGGCCGTCAGATACGCAGTATTTT. Its protein is CASSAGGPSDTQYF.

This clonotype was detected a few times. The rearrangement joins TRBV27 to TRBJ1-2; TRBD1 aligns across 8 bases. Trimming took 4 bases from V and 6 from J; bases not matched to a gene: 4. Germline loops: CDR1 MNHEY, CDR2 SMNVEV (reference sequence). The CDR3 sequence is 13 residues long. The DNA for the CDR3 is TGTGCCAGCAGTTCATCAGGGGGCGATGGCTACACCTTC. Protein product: CASSSSGGDGYTF.

This clonotype was observed at least ten times. The chain recombines TRBV12-3 or TRBV12-4 with TRBJ1-1, with D possibly being TRBD1 (6 bases). CDR3 length: 14 amino acids. Deletions cut 4 bases from V and 6 bases from J, with 15 bases between. As DNA, the CDR3 is TGTGCCAGCAGTTGGGGCGACAGGCGCTCTGAAGCTTTCTTT. Amino acids: CASSWGDRRSEAFF.

This clonotype has a count of ten or more. The V gene is TRBV9, the J gene TRBJ2-7; D is ambiguous. CDR1 is SGDLS, CDR2 YYNGEE, per germline. CDR3 size: 13 residues. Trimming stripped 0 bases from V and 4 bases from J, with 8 bases between. The CDR3 loop is CASSVEVGYEQYF. In DNA form, the CDR3 reads TGTGCCAGCAGCGTAGAGGTAGGGTACGAGCAGTACTTC. The variable domain in full, with the rest retrieved from reference TRBV9 and TRBJ2-7, is DSGVTQTPKHLITATGQRVTLRCSPRSGDLSVYWYQQSLDQGLQFLIQYYNGEERAKGNILERFSAQQFPDLHSELNLSSLELGDSALYFCASSVEVGYEQYFGPGTRLTVT.

This clonotype was observed a handful of times. It may be a read error: a sequence one base away is much more abundant. This chain joins TRBV28 and TRBJ2-6, with unresolved D. The CDR3 covers 14 residues. Germline V CDR1 and CDR2: MDHEN, SYDVKM. The V and J ends lost 10 bases and 0 bases respectively, with 10 bases between them. The CDR3 loop reads CATPDNSGANVLTF. CDR3 DNA: TGTGCCACCCCAGACAACTCTGGGGCCAACGTCCTGACTTTC.

The chain employs TRBV6-1 and TRBJ2-7; 8 bases are a match to TRBD1. The V gene's germline CDR1 is MNHNS and CDR2 SASEGT. The CDR3 length is 19 residues. V dropped 5 bases and J dropped 2; count of bases not matched to a gene: 20. The CDR3 nucleotides read TGTGCCAGCAGTACCAAGACAATCTTCCAGGGGGCGAGGCCCTACGAGCAGTACTTC. Translating gives CASSTKTIFQGARPYEQYF.

The chain uses TRBV19 and TRBJ2-1; 10 nucleotides agree with TRBD2. Germline CDR1 and CDR2: LNHDA and SQIVND (reference sequence). With V trimmed by 6 bases and J by 4 bases, 6 bases remained unmatched. The CDR3 has 15 residues. Here the CDR3 reads CASSGGLAIYNEQFF. As DNA, the CDR3 is TGTGCCAGTAGCGGGGGACTAGCGATTTACAATGAGCAGTTCTTC. Variable domain in full (rest from reference TRBV19 and TRBJ2-1): DGGITQSPKYLFRKEGQNVTLSCEQNLNHDAMYWYRQDPGQGLRLIYYSQIVNDFQKGDIAEGYSVSREKKESFPLTVTSAQKNPTAFYLCASSGGLAIYNEQFFGPGTRLTVL.

This clonotype was found many times. This chain joins TRBV24-1 and TRBJ2-3; 14 bases line up with TRBD2. The CDR3 loop spans 16 amino acids. The ends lost 7 bases at V and 6 bases at J; junction bases unmatched: 8. Germline V gene sequence: CDR1 KGHDR, CDR2 SFDVKD. DNA of the CDR3: TGTGCCACCAGCTTCCCGGGACTAGCGGGAGTGGATACGCAGTATTTT. Its protein product is CATSFPGLAGVDTQYF.

This clonotype has ten or more counts. This chain links TRBV10-3 with TRBJ1-6; a weak D match, TRBD1 (6 bases). The V gene lost 6 bases and the J gene lost 5 bases, with 11 bases spanning the gap. Per the germline V gene, CDR1 is ENHRY and CDR2 is SYGVKD. The CDR3 loop spans 14 amino acids. The CDR3 DNA reads TGTGCCATCAGAACAGGGAGCGATAATTCACCCCTCCACTTT. Translated, it gives CAIRTGSDNSPLHF.

The sample holds a few counts of this clonotype. The chain joins TRBV7-2 to TRBJ2-5; tentatively, D is TRBD1 or TRBD2 (5 bases each). Between the trimmed V and J ends, which lost 2 bases and 1 base, there was a span of 8 bases. Germline CDR1 reads SGHTA; CDR2 reads FQGNSA. This CDR3 has 14 amino acids. In DNA, the CDR3 is TGTGCCAGCAGCTTATCGGGGCTCCAAGAGACCCAGTACTTC. Protein sequence: CASSLSGLQETQYF.

The sample holds many counts of this clonotype. CDR3 bases: TGTGCCAGCAAACCCGGACTAGCGGGGGGTTACGAGCAGTACTTC. Translation gives CASKPGLAGGYEQYF. The chain has TRBV7-2 and TRBJ2-7, with TRBD2 identical over 14 bases. V gave up 7 bases and J gave up 4 bases; unmatched junction bases: 6. The CDR3 sequence is 15 residues long. CDR1 is SGHTA and CDR2 is FQGNSA in the germline V gene.

The sample holds a few counts of this clonotype. One base away lies a much larger clone, so this may be a sequencing read error. J is TRBJ2-1 and V is TRBV27; D remains unclear. CDR1 MNHEY and CDR2 SMNVEV come from the germline V gene (reference sequence). The CDR3 sequence is 13 residues long. DNA of the CDR3: TGTGCCAGCAGTTTAGGTGCGCTAAATGAGCAGCTCTTC. Translated: CASSLGALNEQLF.